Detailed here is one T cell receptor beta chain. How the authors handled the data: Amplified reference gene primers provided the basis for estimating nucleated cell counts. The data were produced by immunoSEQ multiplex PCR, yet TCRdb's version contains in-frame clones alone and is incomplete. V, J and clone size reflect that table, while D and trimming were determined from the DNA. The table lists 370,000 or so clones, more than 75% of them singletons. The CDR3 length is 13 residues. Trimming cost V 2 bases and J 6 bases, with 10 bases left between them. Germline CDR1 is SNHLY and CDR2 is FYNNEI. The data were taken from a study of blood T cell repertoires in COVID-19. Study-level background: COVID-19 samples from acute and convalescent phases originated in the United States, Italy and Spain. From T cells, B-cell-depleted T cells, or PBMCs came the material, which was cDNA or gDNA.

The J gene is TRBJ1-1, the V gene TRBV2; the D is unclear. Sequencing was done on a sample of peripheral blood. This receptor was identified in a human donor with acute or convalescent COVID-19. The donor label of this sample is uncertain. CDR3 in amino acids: CASSESGLAEAFF. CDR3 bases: TGTGCCAGCAGTGAAAGTGGGCTGGCTGAAGCTTTCTTT.